This entry lists 25 T cell receptor beta chains sequenced from one sample in a study of T cells in Graves' hyperthyroidism and ophthalmopathy. There were TCR beta CDR3 regions amplified from RNA transcripts. An initial round of RT-PCR targeting the TCR CDR3 relied on the HTBI primer set. TCRdb reanalysed the multiplex PCR reads using MiXCR and keeps one entry per CDR3 protein. The repertoire holds fewer than 300,000 distinct CDR3 sequences, with less than 30% as singletons. Sequencing was done on a sample of blood. These receptors originate from a man aged 40-55 years with Graves' hyperthyroidism that later progressed to Graves' ophthalmopathy.

This clonotype was detected many times. This chain uses TRBV24-1 with TRBJ2-5; possibly TRBD1 for D (5 bases). Germline CDR1 is KGHDR and CDR2 is SFDVKD. This CDR3 is 14 amino acids long. V lost 3 bases and J 5 bases, leaving 12 bases between the germline ends. For the CDR3, the DNA is TGTGCCACCAGTGATCGCAGGGTTGGGGAGACCCAGTACTTC. It translates to CATSDRRVGETQYF.

The table lists this clonotype with many counts. This sequence joins TRBV19 and TRBJ1-2; D uncertain. The CDR3 is 13 residues long. V lost 6 bases, J lost 8 bases, and 16 bases lay in between. Germline lookup yields CDR1 LNHDA and CDR2 SQIVND (reference sequence). The CDR3 nucleotides are TGTGCCAGTAGCTACGGGCCGTCTATCGGCTACACCTTC. Its protein product is CASSYGPSIGYTF.

As DNA, the CDR3 is TGTGCCTGGAGTAGAAGGCACCCCGGGACTGACTGGAACTACGAGCAGTACTTC. Protein product: CAWSRRHPGTDWNYEQYF. V is TRBV30 and J is TRBJ2-7; possibly TRBD2 for D (6 bases). The CDR3 totals 18 residues. Germline values: CDR1 GTSNPN, CDR2 SVGIG (reference sequence). Deletions cut 2 bases from V and 3 bases from J, with 26 bases between.

This clonotype was detected ten times or more. The rearrangement joins TRBV28 to TRBJ1-2, with D possibly being TRBD1 (6 bases). Trimming took 6 bases from V and 10 from J, leaving 12 bases between them. The CDR3 spans 11 residues. Germline CDR1 and CDR2: MDHEN and SYDVKM. The CDR3 reads CASSTGTNYTF. The CDR3 DNA is TGTGCCAGCAGCACCGGGACAAACTACACCTTC.

In this sample, this clonotype turned up many times. CDR3 DNA: TGTGCCAGCAGCCAAGTCGCTAAAATAGCCAAAAACATTCAGTACTTC. Translating gives CASSQVAKIAKNIQYF. The chain links TRBV3-1 to TRBJ2-4; no reliable D call. With 1 base removed from V and 0 bases from J, the gap between germline ends came to 10 bases. The germline V gene encodes CDR1 LGHDT and CDR2 YNNKEL (reference sequence). This CDR3 region has 16 residues.

This clonotype has ten or more counts. The V gene is TRBV7-3, the J gene TRBJ1-2; no clear D. Germline assignment: CDR1 SGHTA and CDR2 FQGTGA. V dropped 3 bases and J dropped 8 bases, with 13 bases sitting between them. CDR3 length: 13 residues. CDR3 sequence (DNA): TGTGCCAGCAGCTTGTCCACCCGGCAAGGCTACACCTTC. This translates into CASSLSTRQGYTF.

There are many counts of this clonotype. V and J are TRBV9 and TRBJ2-7; D gene unclear. V lost 4 bases to trimming and J lost 1 base, with 12 bases between them. The length of the CDR3 is 14 residues. The V gene's germline CDR1 is SGDLS and CDR2 YYNGEE. The CDR3 coding sequence is TGTGCCAGCAGCCCGCTGACTGAATCCTACGAGCAGTACTTC. This encodes CASSPLTESYEQYF.

This clonotype has a count of ten or more. J is TRBJ1-5 and V is TRBV20-1; no firm D call. Germline V lookup: CDR1 DFQATT, CDR2 SNEGSKA (reference sequence). Trimming removed 0 bases at V and 9 bases at J, with 12 bases between. The CDR3 is 13 residues long. The CDR3 DNA sequence: TGCAGTGCTAGAGATATGGGATGGTCGCCCCAGCATTTT. This gives the protein CSARDMGWSPQHF.

This clonotype came up many times. The chain uses TRBV12-3 or TRBV12-4 and TRBJ1-5; 7 bases are a match to TRBD1. The V segment lost 6 bases and the J segment 0 bases; nucleotides outside the gene matches: 2. The CDR3 sequence is 14 residues long. The CDR3 is CASRDRYSNQPQHF. The CDR3 DNA reads TGTGCCAGCAGGGACAGGTATAGCAATCAGCCCCAGCATTTT.

The rearrangement uses TRBV7-2 and TRBJ2-7; D may be TRBD1 (6 bases). With 5 bases removed from V and 6 bases from J, the gap between germline ends came to 14 bases. The V gene's germline CDR1 is SGHTA and CDR2 FQGNSA. This CDR3 has 13 residues. CDR3 protein: CASSTDPRGEQYF. The CDR3 DNA sequence: TGTGCCAGCAGCACCGACCCCAGGGGCGAGCAGTACTTC.

The V gene is TRBV11-2, the J gene TRBJ1-3; D remains unclear. The CDR3 loop spans 15 amino acids. Germline V gene sequence: CDR1 SGHAT, CDR2 FQNNGV. Trimming left V 1 base short and J 0 bases short, with 7 bases between. CDR3 in DNA: TGTGCCAGCAGCTTAGTTTGGGGCTCTGGAAACACCATATATTTT. Amino acid sequence: CASSLVWGSGNTIYF.

This clonotype was detected ten times or more. The chain is built from TRBV28 and TRBJ2-7, with 12 bases lining up with TRBD2. Germline loops: CDR1 MDHEN, CDR2 SYDVKM. V was clipped by 5 bases and J by 2 bases; unmatched bases: 13. The CDR3 has 18 residues. As DNA, the CDR3 is TGTGCCAGCAGTACGTGGTTAACTAGCGGGAGGCGGACCTACGAGCAGTACTTC. This codes for CASSTWLTSGRRTYEQYF.

There are many counts of this clonotype. This rearrangement joins TRBV24-1 to TRBJ1-1; no clear D gene. V lost 1 base to trimming and J lost 3 bases, with 5 bases between them. The CDR3 runs to 13 residues. The germline V gene has CDR1 KGHDR and CDR2 SFDVKD. The CDR3 here is CATSDFWDTEAFF. The CDR3 coding sequence is TGTGCCACCAGTGATTTTTGGGACACTGAAGCTTTCTTT.

This clonotype was recorded many times. The chain has TRBV5-4 and TRBJ2-5; weak D call: TRBD1 (5 bases). Germline values: CDR1 SGHNT, CDR2 YYREEE (reference sequence). CDR3 length: 15 residues. V was trimmed by 3 bases and J by 4 bases, leaving 16 bases between them. The CDR3 spells CASSSKNQGGETQYF. DNA of the CDR3: TGTGCCAGCAGCTCGAAAAATCAGGGCGGAGAGACCCAGTACTTC.

This clonotype was seen repeatedly, ten times or more. This sequence joins TRBV6-5 and TRBJ2-7; a weak D match, TRBD1 (5 bases). V gave up 0 bases and J gave up 7 bases, with 16 bases separating them. Germline V CDR1 and CDR2: MNHEY, SVGAGI. CDR3 size: 15 residues. The CDR3: CASSYSSRPRTEQYF. The CDR3 DNA reads TGTGCCAGCAGTTACTCTTCCCGGCCGAGGACAGAGCAGTACTTC.

The chain combines TRBV6-2 or TRBV6-3 with TRBJ1-1, with 11 bases lining up with TRBD1. The junction had 6 bases not matched to a gene; V was cut back by 5 bases and J by 4 bases. Germline V gene data show CDR1 as MNHEY and CDR2 as SVGEGT. The CDR3 length is 15 residues. The CDR3 loop reads CASSRDRGGSTEAFF. CDR3 coding DNA: TGTGCCAGCAGTCGGGACAGGGGGGGTAGCACTGAAGCTTTCTTT.

This clonotype was recorded at least ten times. This sequence joins TRBV20-1 and TRBJ1-6; 7 positions match TRBD1. The V segment lost 5 bases and the J segment 4 bases; nucleotides outside the gene matches: 11. Germline CDR1 is DFQATT and CDR2 is SNEGSKA (reference sequence). CDR3 size: 16 residues. Here the CDR3 reads CSAPSGGGSYNSPLHF. The CDR3 DNA follows: TGCAGTGCTCCTTCAGGGGGAGGCTCATATAATTCACCCCTCCACTTT.

This clonotype was counted at least ten times. The gene calls are TRBV19 and TRBJ2-5, with D uncertain. The CDR3 runs to 14 residues. V was trimmed by 5 bases and J by 0 bases, leaving 10 bases between them. The V gene's germline CDR1 is LNHDA and CDR2 SQIVND (reference sequence). DNA for the CDR3: TGTGCCAGTAGTGAAACCCCATACCAAGAGACCCAGTACTTC. Translating it yields CASSETPYQETQYF.

The J gene is TRBJ2-1, the V gene TRBV2, with 10 bases aligning to TRBD2. Germline CDR1 is SNHLY and CDR2 is FYNNEI. The J segment lost 5 bases and the V segment lost 9 bases, leaving 4 bases of the junction unmatched. There are 13 residues in the CDR3. DNA for the CDR3: TGTGCCAGGCAGCGGGAGGGCCACAATGAGCAGTTCTTC. This codes for CARQREGHNEQFF.

The genes are TRBV10-3 and TRBJ2-5; 8 nucleotides line up with TRBD1. The CDR3 spans 12 residues. CDR1 and CDR2 (germline): ENHRY, SYGVKD. J was trimmed by 5 bases and V by 6 bases; bases with no gene match: 2. The chain's CDR3 is CAIRDRGETQYF. The CDR3 DNA is TGTGCCATCAGAGACAGGGGTGAGACCCAGTACTTC.

The chain joins TRBV7-2 to TRBJ1-5; TRBD1 is a possible D gene (6 bases). Germline lookup yields CDR1 SGHTA and CDR2 FQGNSA. V lost 7 bases to trimming and J lost 3 bases, with 10 bases between them. CDR3 length: 13 amino acids. The CDR3 sequence is CASTRDTNQPQHF. CDR3 nucleotide sequence: TGTGCCAGCACGCGGGACACCAATCAGCCCCAGCATTTT.

This clonotype has a count of ten or more. V and J are TRBV2 and TRBJ1-1; D not certain. V was pared by 0 bases and J by 5 bases, with 16 bases between. Germline loops: CDR1 SNHLY, CDR2 FYNNEI. The CDR3 contains 16 residues. The CDR3 DNA reads TGTGCCAGCAGTGAAGCGCTTCCGGGAGCCAAGACTGAAGCTTTCTTT. Amino acids: CASSEALPGAKTEAFF.

This clonotype was counted ten times or more. The J gene is TRBJ1-2, the V gene TRBV20-1, with D tentatively TRBD1 (6 bases). CDR3 size: 13 residues. The ends were cut back, 1 base at V and 8 bases at J, with 14 bases in the middle. Germline lookup yields CDR1 DFQATT and CDR2 SNEGSKA (reference sequence). In nucleotides, the CDR3 is TGCAGTGCTAGAGGCTCAGGGGATTGGGGCTACACCTTC. Protein: CSARGSGDWGYTF.

On this clonotype itself: A read error is possible here, since a much larger clone lies one base away. The chain carries TRBV19 and TRBJ2-5; 10 positions agree with TRBD2. Trimming cost V 8 bases and J 7 bases; bases outside gene matches: 13. Germline lookup yields CDR1 LNHDA and CDR2 SQIVND (reference sequence). This CDR3 spans 15 amino acids. DNA of the CDR3: TGTGCCAGTCGCCCCAGGCTAGCGGGAGTAGTGACCCAGTACTTC. Translated: CASRPRLAGVVTQYF. Full variable domain (outside the CDR3, taken from reference TRBV19 and TRBJ2-5): DGGITQSPKYLFRKEGQNVTLSCEQNLNHDAMYWYRQDPGQGLRLIYYSQIVNDFQKGDIAEGYSVSREKKESFPLTVTSAQKNPTAFYLCASRPRLAGVVTQYFGPGTRLLVL.

In this sample, this clonotype turned up many times. V and J are TRBV12-3 or TRBV12-4 and TRBJ2-2; a weak D match, TRBD1 (6 bases). The CDR3 runs 14 residues. The V and J ends lost 3 bases and 4 bases respectively, with 9 bases between them. This CDR3 is CASSFQGTTGELFF. The DNA for the CDR3 is TGTGCCAGCAGTTTTCAGGGGACCACCGGGGAGCTGTTTTTT.